This passage covers 24 T cell receptor beta chains from one sample sequenced in a study of blood T cell repertoires in COVID-19. Repertoires were generated with immunoSEQ multiplex PCR, while TCRdb's copy carries only in-frame clones and drops some. The repertoire holds about 310,000 clones, over 75% seen once, with 9.5% in the top ten. The sample consisted of PBMCs or T cells enriched from blood (not recorded which). Receptors were obtained from a woman between 40 and 55 years old who had recovered from COVID-19.

The CDR3 nucleotides read TGTGCCAGCAGCAGGGGTCTCGCCCCAGCCCAAGCTTTCTTT. Translation: CASSRGLAPAQAFF. V usage is TRBV28 and J usage is TRBJ1-1; perhaps TRBD1 as D (6 bases). V shed 6 bases and J shed 9 bases, with 20 bases lying between them. In germline, CDR1 is MDHEN, CDR2 SYDVKM. The CDR3 has 14 amino acids.

The chain has TRBV19 and TRBJ2-5, with D maybe TRBD2 (5 bases). This CDR3 comprises 15 residues. V gave up 5 bases and J gave up 3 bases, with 16 bases separating them. CDR1 and CDR2 (germline): LNHDA, SQIVND (reference sequence). CDR3 in DNA: TGTGCCAGTAGTCCTGAGAGGGAATTGGAAGAGACCCAGTACTTC. It specifies CASSPERELEETQYF.

V gene TRBV2 combines with J gene TRBJ1-6; the D is unclear. The CDR3 contains 15 residues. CDR1 SNHLY and CDR2 FYNNEI come from the germline V gene. The V and J ends lost 7 bases and 0 bases respectively, with 10 bases between them. In DNA, the CDR3 is TGTGCCAGCACCTCTATAAGCTCCTATAATTCACCCCTCCACTTT. It specifies CASTSISSYNSPLHF.

The rearrangement joins TRBV9 to TRBJ2-5, with 10 bases aligning to TRBD2. J gave up 9 bases and V 2 bases, and 4 bases lay outside the gene matches. The CDR3 has 13 residues. Germline CDR1 reads SGDLS; CDR2 reads YYNGEE. CDR3: CASSVLAGVPQYF. CDR3 nucleotide sequence: TGTGCCAGCAGCGTCCTAGCGGGAGTTCCCCAGTACTTC.

The V call is TRBV7-2, the J call TRBJ2-2; the match to TRBD1 covers 9 bases. After removal of 5 bases from V and 7 bases from J, the junction contained 8 bases not matched to a gene. The CDR3 is made up of 15 amino acids. Germline V gene sequence: CDR1 SGHTA, CDR2 FQGNSA. CDR3 DNA sequence: TGTGCCAGCAGCGCCGGACAGGGGCAAATCGGGGAGCTGTTTTTT. It is translated as CASSAGQGQIGELFF.

The chain carries TRBV28 and TRBJ2-7; tentative D call: TRBD2 (7 bases). Trimming took off 7 bases at V and 2 bases at J, with 15 bases between the two ends. The CDR3 totals 14 residues. Germline V gene sequence: CDR1 MDHEN, CDR2 SYDVKM. This chain's CDR3 is CASNMAGAPYEQYF. The CDR3 region has the DNA TGTGCCAGCAACATGGCGGGGGCCCCCTACGAGCAGTACTTC.

The chain is built from TRBV7-9 and TRBJ2-1; D possibly corresponds to TRBD1 (6 bases). Germline lookup yields CDR1 SEHNR and CDR2 FQNEAQ (reference sequence). V was clipped by 5 bases and J by 4 bases, with 15 bases between them. This CDR3 has 15 residues. This chain's CDR3 is CASSAGTNLYNEQFF. CDR3 sequence (DNA): TGTGCCAGCAGCGCCGGGACAAATCTATACAATGAGCAGTTCTTC. The entire variable domain, with the rest obtained from reference TRBV7-9 and TRBJ2-1, is as follows: DTGVSQNPRHKITKRGQNVTFRCDPISEHNRLYWYRQTLGQGPEFLTYFQNEAQLEKSRLLSDRFSAERPKGSFSTLEIQRTEQGDSAMYLCASSAGTNLYNEQFFGPGTRLTVL.

V and J are TRBV9 and TRBJ2-7, with TRBD1 as a possible D gene (6 bases). Germline CDR1 and CDR2: SGDLS and YYNGEE. The CDR3 is 14 residues long. The V and J ends lost 4 bases and 2 bases respectively, with 13 bases between them. The CDR3 coding sequence is TGTGCCAGCAGCCCCGACAGGACCACCTACGAGCAGTACTTC. Its protein product is CASSPDRTTYEQYF.

The rearrangement links TRBV2 to TRBJ2-1; 7 bases agree with TRBD2. In germline, CDR1 is SNHLY, CDR2 FYNNEI. This CDR3 region has 14 residues. J gave up 2 bases and V 8 bases, and 6 bases lay outside the gene matches. The CDR3: CASQGGGAYNEQFF. For the CDR3, the DNA is TGTGCCAGCCAGGGCGGGGGAGCCTACAATGAGCAGTTCTTC.

The V gene is TRBV4-3, the J gene TRBJ2-5, with 8 bases matching TRBD2. The germline gives CDR1 LGHNA, CDR2 YSLEER. J was trimmed by 10 bases and V by 0 bases; bases with no gene match: 10. The CDR3 runs to 15 residues. The CDR3 DNA reads as TGCGCCAGCAGCCAAGATGTGGCGGGAGGAAGGGACCAGTACTTC. It specifies CASSQDVAGGRDQYF.

This chain links TRBV12-2 with TRBJ2-7; the DNA was not used to check the table's D call, TRBD2. TRBV12-2 corresponds to a pseudogene. This CDR3 comprises 15 residues. CDR3 residues: CASRLAATLSYEQYF. Here the CDR3 DNA reads TGTGCAAGTCGCTTAGCTGCGACTCTCTCCTACGAGCAGTACTTC.

This chain connects TRBV6-5 to TRBJ1-3; 9 bases align to TRBD1. The germline V gene encodes CDR1 MNHEY and CDR2 SVGAGI. This CDR3 is built from 15 residues. J was trimmed by 0 bases and V by 7 bases; bases with no gene match: 4. In DNA form, the CDR3 reads TGTGCCAGCACCCCGGGACAGGGCTCTGGAAACACCATATATTTT. Translating it yields CASTPGQGSGNTIYF.

The chain recombines TRBV6-5 with TRBJ2-7, with 8 bases that match TRBD2. After removal of 6 bases from V and 2 bases from J, the junction contained 6 bases not matched to a gene. This CDR3 is 14 amino acids long. The V gene's germline CDR1 is MNHEY and CDR2 SVGAGI. CDR3 in amino acids: CASRGTGGPYEQYF. The CDR3 DNA sequence: TGTGCCAGCAGAGGGACGGGAGGGCCCTACGAGCAGTACTTC.

This rearrangement joins TRBV19 to TRBJ1-2; the match to TRBD1 covers 11 bases. There are 16 residues in the CDR3. With V trimmed by 5 bases and J by 1 base, 6 bases remained unmatched. Germline-derived CDR1 and CDR2 are LNHDA and SQIVND (reference sequence). The CDR3 DNA is TGTGCCAGTAGTGACCGAGGGACAGGGGGTAACTATGGCTACACCTTC. Residues: CASSDRGTGGNYGYTF.

The chain is built from TRBV7-8 and TRBJ1-1; D is perhaps TRBD1 (5 bases). V lost 0 bases and J lost 11, with 10 bases in between. Looked up from germline, CDR1 is SGHVS and CDR2 is FQNEAQ. The CDR3 sequence is 12 residues long. The CDR3 DNA follows: TGTGCCAGCAGCTTAGCAGGGGATCAGGCTTTCTTT. Translating gives CASSLAGDQAFF.

The genes are TRBV24-1 and TRBJ2-3, with 8 positions matching TRBD2. This CDR3 is built from 17 residues. The junction had 9 bases not matched to a gene; V was cut back by 3 bases and J by 2 bases. CDR1 and CDR2 from the germline V gene are KGHDR and SFDVKD. As DNA, the CDR3 is TGTGCCACCAGTGATCGGGAAAGGCGGGGGGACACAGATACGCAGTATTTT. Translated: CATSDRERRGDTDTQYF.

V is TRBV7-2 and J is TRBJ2-2, with TRBD2 matching over 8 bases. V shed 0 bases and J 6 bases; nucleotides not matched to a gene: 9. CDR1 is SGHTA and CDR2 is FQGNSA in the germline V gene. CDR3 size: 17 residues. For the CDR3, the DNA is TGTGCCAGCAGCTTAGCGGGCAGCGGGGGTCGCTCCGGGGAGCTGTTTTTT. Amino acids: CASSLAGSGGRSGELFF.

The chain is built from TRBV5-4 and TRBJ1-2; D call uncertain. The CDR3 extends over 14 amino acids. Germline lookup yields CDR1 SGHNT and CDR2 YYREEE (reference sequence). V was trimmed by 0 bases and J by 2 bases, leaving 8 bases between them. Here the CDR3 reads CASSLGLENYGYTF. CDR3 coding DNA: TGTGCCAGCAGCTTGGGACTCGAGAACTATGGCTACACCTTC.

The V and J genes are TRBV19 and TRBJ1-4; 9 positions agree with TRBD1. The CDR3 runs to 16 residues. CDR1 LNHDA and CDR2 SQIVND come from the germline V gene (reference sequence). The trim removed 6 bases at V and 7 bases at J, leaving 12 bases unmatched. As DNA, the CDR3 is TGTGCCAGTAGACCGCAACTCGGACAGGGGACTGAAAAACTGTTTTTT. The encoded protein is CASRPQLGQGTEKLFF. Supplemented by reference TRBV19 and TRBJ1-4, the full variable domain reads DGGITQSPKYLFRKEGQNVTLSCEQNLNHDAMYWYRQDPGQGLRLIYYSQIVNDFQKGDIAEGYSVSREKKESFPLTVTSAQKNPTAFYLCASRPQLGQGTEKLFFGSGTQLSVL.

The chain recombines TRBV28 with TRBJ1-2; 8 bases agree with TRBD1. This CDR3 is 15 amino acids long. The junction had 12 bases not matched to a gene; V was cut back by 4 bases and J by 8 bases. In germline, CDR1 is MDHEN, CDR2 SYDVKM. In DNA form, the CDR3 reads TGTGCCAGCAGTTCTCTCATCGCAGGGGGCAAGGGCTACACCTTC. The encoded protein is CASSSLIAGGKGYTF.

The chain couples TRBV11-2 to TRBJ1-3; unclear D gene. With 1 base removed from V and 0 bases from J, the gap between germline ends came to 7 bases. Germline loops: CDR1 SGHAT, CDR2 FQNNGV. This CDR3 contains 15 residues. The CDR3, as DNA: TGTGCCAGCAGCTTAGGGTCAGGCTCTGGAAACACCATATATTTT. Translation: CASSLGSGSGNTIYF.

The V and J genes are TRBV29-1 and TRBJ1-5; D possibly corresponds to TRBD1 (5 bases). Deletions cut 1 base from V and 2 bases from J, with 9 bases between. Germline CDR1 reads SQVTM; CDR2 reads ANQGSEA. CDR3 length: 14 amino acids. The CDR3 DNA sequence: TGCAGCGTTGAAGTTCAGGGCGGCAATCAGCCCCAGCATTTT. This codes for CSVEVQGGNQPQHF.

The V gene is TRBV2, the J gene TRBJ2-7; 9 bases fit TRBD1. Losses at the gene ends were 6 bases for V and 5 bases for J; bases not matched to a gene: 11. This CDR3 is built from 15 residues. Germline assignment: CDR1 SNHLY and CDR2 FYNNEI. CDR3 nucleotide sequence: TGTGCCAGCAGCCTCGGGGGACAGGGTTTCGACGAGCAGTACTTC. As protein: CASSLGGQGFDEQYF.

This sequence joins TRBV28 and TRBJ2-7; 8 bases are shared with TRBD2. CDR1 is MDHEN and CDR2 is SYDVKM in the germline V gene. J lost 1 base, V lost 1 base, and 3 bases had no gene match. This CDR3 spans 15 amino acids. This CDR3 is CASSLSSGGSYEQYF. The CDR3 region has the DNA TGTGCCAGCAGTTTATCGTCGGGAGGGTCCTACGAGCAGTACTTC. The variable domain in full, with the rest retrieved from reference TRBV28 and TRBJ2-7, is DVKVTQSSRYLVKRTGEKVFLECVQDMDHENMFWYRQDPGLGLRLIYFSYDVKMKEKGDIPEGYSVSREKKERFSLILESASTNQTSMYLCASSLSSGGSYEQYFGPGTRLTVT.